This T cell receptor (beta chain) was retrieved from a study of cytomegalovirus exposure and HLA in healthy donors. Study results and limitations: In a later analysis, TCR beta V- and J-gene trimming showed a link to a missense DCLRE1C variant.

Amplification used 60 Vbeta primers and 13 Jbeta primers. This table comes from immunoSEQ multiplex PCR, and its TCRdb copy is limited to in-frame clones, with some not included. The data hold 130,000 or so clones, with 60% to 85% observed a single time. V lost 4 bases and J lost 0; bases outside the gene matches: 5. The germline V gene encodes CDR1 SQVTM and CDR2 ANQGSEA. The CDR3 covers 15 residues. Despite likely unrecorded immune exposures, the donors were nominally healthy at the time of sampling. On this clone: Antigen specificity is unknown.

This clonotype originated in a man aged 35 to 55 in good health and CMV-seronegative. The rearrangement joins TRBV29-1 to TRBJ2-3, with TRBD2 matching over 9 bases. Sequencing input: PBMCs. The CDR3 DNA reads TGCAGCGTTGTAAAGCGGGGGGACAGCACAGATACGCAGTATTTT. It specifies CSVVKRGDSTDTQYF.